This is a list of T cell receptor beta chains from one sample in a study of CD8 T cells in Susac syndrome. TCRdb recomputed calls from the immunoSEQ multiplex PCR reads with MiXCR, one row per CDR3 protein. The sample shows some 120,000 distinct CDR3 sequences, about 93% of them seen only once. Sequencing was done on a sample of CD8+ T cells from PBMCs. The receptor set was obtained from a human donor with multiple sclerosis. Both conserved end residues are part of each CDR3. The D gene is left open where the match is weak. For some rows the clone size is stated as once, few or many, or as a class when expanded; others skip it.

clone size	V gene	J gene	D gene	CDR3 protein	CDR3 DNA
.	TRBV4-3	TRBJ1-1	.	CASSQEGRQPNTEAFF	TGCGCCAGCAGCCAAGAGGGGAGACAACCGAACACTGAAGCTTTCTTT
.	TRBV2	TRBJ2-5	.	CASSDVIGQGGETQYF	TGTGCCAGCAGTGACGTTATTGGACAGGGAGGGGAGACCCAGTACTTC
.	TRBV30	TRBJ1-1	.	CAWTPERHYTEAFF	TGTGCCTGGACCCCAGAAAGACACTACACTGAAGCTTTCTTT
.	TRBV5-8	TRBJ1-1	TRBD1	CASRDRTGGFLEAFF	TGTGCCAGCAGGGACAGGACAGGGGGCTTCTTGGAAGCTTTCTTT
.	TRBV10-3	TRBJ2-3	TRBD2	CAISATSPMTDTQYF	TGTGCCATCAGCGCGACTAGCCCGATGACAGATACGCAGTATTTT
.	TRBV9	TRBJ2-3	.	CASSAPGWGDPDTQYF	TGTGCCAGCAGCGCCCCCGGGTGGGGGGACCCAGATACGCAGTATTTT
.	TRBV4-3	TRBJ2-2	.	CASSHFHGGSLLNTGELFF	TGCGCCAGCAGCCATTTTCATGGGGGGAGCCTATTGAACACCGGGGAGCTGTTTTTT
once	TRBV3-1	TRBJ1-2	.	CASSRAGIDWNYGYTF	TGTGCCAGCAGCCGGGCGGGTATCGATTGGAACTATGGCTACACCTTC
.	TRBV30	TRBJ1-1	TRBD1	CAWDRATEAFF	TGTGCCTGGGACAGGGCCACTGAAGCTTTCTTT
.	TRBV7-9	TRBJ2-1	.	CASSLLAEQFF	TGTGCCAGCAGCCTCCTCGCCGAGCAGTTCTTC
once	TRBV19	TRBJ2-7	.	CASSIPSVSYEQYF	TGTGCCAGTAGTATACCGTCGGTCTCCTACGAGCAGTACTTC
.	TRBV19	TRBJ1-5	.	CASSTAPREPQHF	TGTGCCAGTAGTACCGCCCCTCGTGAGCCCCAGCATTTT
.	TRBV6-2/TRBV6-3	TRBJ2-5	.	CASSYYRDYQETQYF	TGTGCCAGCAGTTACTATCGGGACTACCAAGAGACCCAGTACTTC
.	TRBV27	TRBJ2-7	.	CASSLSIGGYEQYF	TGTGCCAGCAGTTTATCGATTGGGGGATACGAGCAGTACTTC
.	TRBV9	TRBJ2-1	.	CASSEDYNEQFF	TGTGCCAGCAGCGAGGACTACAATGAGCAGTTCTTC
few	TRBV7-2	TRBJ1-2	.	CASSLGINYGYTF	TGTGCCAGCAGCTTAGGTATTAACTATGGCTACACCTTC
.	TRBV25-1	TRBJ2-7	.	CASSGSGSADEQYF	TGTGCCAGCAGTGGATCAGGGTCGGCGGACGAGCAGTACTTC
.	TRBV6-4	TRBJ2-7	TRBD2	CAEGLVEQYF	TGTGCCGAGGGACTAGTGGAGCAGTACTTC
.	TRBV19	TRBJ2-1	TRBD2	CASSIASGDSYNEQFF	TGTGCCAGTAGTATCGCCAGCGGGGATTCCTACAATGAGCAGTTCTTC
few	TRBV4-1	TRBJ2-1	.	CASSQSDWTKWDEQFF	TGCGCCAGCAGCCAGTCAGACTGGACAAAGTGGGATGAGCAGTTCTTC
.	TRBV27	TRBJ2-3	.	CASSRTGFVDTQYF	TGTGCCAGCAGTCGGACGGGGTTTGTGGATACGCAGTATTTT
.	TRBV7-2	TRBJ1-1	.	CASSLGLGAFF	TGTGCCAGCAGCTTAGGGCTAGGGGCTTTCTTT
.	TRBV7-2	TRBJ2-5	TRBD2	CASSLRLAEIQETQYF	TGTGCCAGCAGCTTACGACTAGCGGAGATCCAAGAGACCCAGTACTTC
.	TRBV3-1	TRBJ2-3	.	CASCEGLTPTDTQYF	TGTGCCAGCTGCGAGGGCCTCACACCCACAGATACGCAGTATTTT
.	TRBV29-1	TRBJ1-2	.	CSVDSLMTPGYTF	TGCAGCGTTGACAGCTTAATGACCCCGGGCTACACCTTC
.	TRBV6-1	TRBJ2-7	TRBD1	CASSELGQGADEQYF	TGTGCCAGCAGTGAGTTGGGGCAGGGGGCGGACGAGCAGTACTTC
.	TRBV30	TRBJ2-7	.	CAWQLGYEQYF	TGTGCCTGGCAACTTGGCTACGAGCAGTACTTC
few	TRBV21-1	TRBJ2-7	.	CARQSYEQYF	TGTGCCAGACAATCCTACGAGCAGTACTTC
.	TRBV4-1	TRBJ1-1	.	CASSQRGFEAFF	TGCGCCAGCAGCCAACGAGGGTTTGAAGCTTTCTTT
.	TRBV5-6	TRBJ2-5	.	CASSRTPETQYF	TGTGCCAGCAGCCGGACCCCAGAGACCCAGTACTTC
.	TRBV19	TRBJ1-5	TRBD1	CASSIRDRGQPQHF	TGTGCCAGTAGTATAAGGGACAGGGGTCAACCCCAGCATTTT
.	TRBV14	TRBJ2-7	.	CASSHPRGGLNEQYF	TGTGCCAGCAGCCACCCTCGAGGGGGTCTTAACGAGCAGTACTTC
.	TRBV27	TRBJ2-7	.	CASSLSGPYEQYF	TGTGCCAGCAGTTTATCGGGTCCCTACGAGCAGTACTTC
.	TRBV27	TRBJ2-7	.	CASSVQVGIEQYF	TGTGCCAGCAGTGTACAGGTAGGGATCGAGCAGTACTTC
.	TRBV7-3	TRBJ1-5	.	CASSLPGSNQPQHF	TGTGCCAGCAGCTTACCAGGGAGCAATCAGCCCCAGCATTTT
.	TRBV13	TRBJ2-5	.	CASSLEREKTQYF	TGTGCCAGCAGCTTGGAACGGGAGAAGACCCAGTACTTC
once	TRBV6-5	TRBJ2-3	.	CASRVGTPTTDTQYF	TGTGCCAGCAGGGTCGGGACCCCAACAACAGATACGCAGTATTTT
.	TRBV7-2	TRBJ1-1	.	CASSLGQLNTEAFF	TGTGCCAGCAGCTTAGGACAGTTGAACACTGAAGCTTTCTTT
.	TRBV2	TRBJ1-2	.	CMQGIAYGYTF	TGCATGCAGGGGATCGCGTATGGCTACACCTTC
.	TRBV5-1	TRBJ1-1	.	CASSQSGGQEAFF	TGCGCCAGCAGCCAGAGTGGGGGGCAGGAAGCTTTCTTT
.	TRBV6-6	TRBJ1-1	.	CASSFGRLNTEAFF	TGTGCCAGCAGTTTCGGACGGCTGAACACTGAAGCTTTCTTT